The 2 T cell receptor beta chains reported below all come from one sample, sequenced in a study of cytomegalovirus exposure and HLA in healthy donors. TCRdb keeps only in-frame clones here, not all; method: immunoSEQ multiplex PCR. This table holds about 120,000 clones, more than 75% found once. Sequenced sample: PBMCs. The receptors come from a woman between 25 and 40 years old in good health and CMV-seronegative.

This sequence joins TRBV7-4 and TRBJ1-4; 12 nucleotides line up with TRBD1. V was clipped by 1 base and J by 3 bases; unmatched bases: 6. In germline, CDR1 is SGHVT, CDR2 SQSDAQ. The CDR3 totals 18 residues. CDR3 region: CASSLGGGQGAPNEKLFF. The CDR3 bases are TGTGCCAGCAGCTTAGGAGGGGGACAGGGGGCCCCTAATGAAAAACTGTTTTTT.

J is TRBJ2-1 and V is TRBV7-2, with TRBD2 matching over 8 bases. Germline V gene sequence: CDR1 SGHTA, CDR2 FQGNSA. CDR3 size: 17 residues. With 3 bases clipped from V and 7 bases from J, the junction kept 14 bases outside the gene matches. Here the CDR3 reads CASSFYGGALTRNEQFF. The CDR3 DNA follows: TGTGCCAGCAGCTTCTACGGGGGGGCCCTTACGCGAAATGAGCAGTTCTTC.